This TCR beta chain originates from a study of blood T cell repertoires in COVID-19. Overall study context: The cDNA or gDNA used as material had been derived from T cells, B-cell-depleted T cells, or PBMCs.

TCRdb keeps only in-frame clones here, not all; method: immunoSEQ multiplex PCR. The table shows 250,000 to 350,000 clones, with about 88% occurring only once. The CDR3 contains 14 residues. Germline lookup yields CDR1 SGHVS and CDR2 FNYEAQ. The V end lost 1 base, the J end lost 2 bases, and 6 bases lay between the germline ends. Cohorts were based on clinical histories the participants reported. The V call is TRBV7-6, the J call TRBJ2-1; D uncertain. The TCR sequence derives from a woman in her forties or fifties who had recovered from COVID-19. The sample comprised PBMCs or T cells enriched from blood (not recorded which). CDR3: CASSLGLAYNEQFF. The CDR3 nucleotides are TGTGCCAGCAGCTTAGGTCTAGCCTACAATGAGCAGTTCTTC. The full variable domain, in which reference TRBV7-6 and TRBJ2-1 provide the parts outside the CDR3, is GAGVSQSPRYKVTKRGQDVALRCDPISGHVSLYWYRQALGQGPEFLTYFNYEAQQDKSGLPNDRFSAERPEGSISTLTIQRTEQRDSAMYRCASSLGLAYNEQFFGPGTRLTVL.